The entry below describes one T cell receptor beta chain. The V gene's germline CDR1 is SGDLS and CDR2 YYNGEE. The CDR3 totals 14 residues. Trimming shortened V by 0 bases and J by 0 bases, and 7 bases separated the two germline ends. Each recovered donor of Cohort 3 presented with two negative PCRs, clearance, or symptom resolution. Original analysis: Estimation of nucleated cell counts relied on the amplification of reference gene primers. Clones were sequenced by immunoSEQ multiplex PCR, and TCRdb holds only the in-frame ones, with some missing. V and J calls and clone size come straight from that table; D and trimming were deduced from the DNA. The repertoire consists of some 300,000 clones, with approximately 89% occurring once and the leading ten covering roughly a tenth. The data were taken from a study of blood T cell repertoires in COVID-19.

The rearrangement links TRBV9 to TRBJ2-7; a possible D gene is TRBD1 (6 bases). Sequencing was carried out using PBMCs or T cells enriched from blood (not recorded which). The origin of this receptor is a woman aged 40 to 55 who had recovered from COVID-19. DNA for the CDR3: TGTGCCAGCAGCGTAGGGGGGCCCTCCTACGAGCAGTACTTC. It codes for CASSVGGPSYEQYF.